This TCR beta chain was sequenced in a study of cytomegalovirus exposure and HLA in healthy donors. Whole-study results and caveats: Diagnosis of cytomegalovirus status made by the classifier reportedly showed high specificity and sensitivity.

This CDR3 contains 15 residues. In germline, CDR1 is LGHNA, CDR2 YSLEER. Trimming shortened V by 1 base and J by 3 bases, and 10 bases separated the two germline ends. The table lists this clone with a few counts. Antigen: not known. Amplification used 60 Vbeta primers and 13 Jbeta primers. Only in-frame clones appear in the TCRdb table, and some are missing; sequencing was by immunoSEQ multiplex PCR. The sample includes roughly 100,000 clones, 15% of them seen just once. J is TRBJ1-5 and V is TRBV4-3, with a possible D match to TRBD1 (6 bases). The receptor was isolated from a female donor in good health and CMV-seronegative. Material: PBMCs. The CDR3 here is CASSQGTEPNQPQHF. The CDR3, as DNA: TGCGCCAGCAGCCAAGGGACAGAACCCAATCAGCCCCAGCATTTT.